The clone carrying this TCR beta chain was observed many times. A second PCR, run for roughly 6 to 11 cycles, used a sample-barcoded 5' primer plus a J-beta primer mix. TCRdb recomputed calls from the 5' RACE reads with MiXCR, one row per CDR3 protein. The repertoire holds some 1.1 million distinct CDR3 sequences, with around two fifths as singletons. V gave up 3 bases and J gave up 8 bases, with 16 bases separating them. Per germline, CDR1 DFQATT and CDR2 SNEGSKA (reference sequence). The CDR3 is 13 amino acids. This record belongs to a study of blood T cells in healthy people across ages. Sample: blood. This TCR came from a man between 18 and 29 years old in good health. V is TRBV20-1 and J is TRBJ1-2; D is unclear. The CDR3 region has the DNA TGCAGTGCTAGGGAAGGACTCCATCCCGGCTACACCTTC. The encoded protein is CSAREGLHPGYTF.